These T cell receptor beta chains were read from a single sample in a study of Ad26.COV2.S vaccination and SARS-CoV-2 variants. Measured with immunoSEQ multiplex PCR; TCRdb has only the in-frame clones, and not every one. The sample gives roughly 510,000 clones, 70% to 90% of which show up once; around 13% is in the top ten. Sequencing was performed on peripheral blood, taken in a trial of Ad26.COV2.S vaccine versus placebo. These receptors came from a person aged 18-60 years who received the Ad26.COV2.S COVID-19 vaccine or a placebo. Both conserved end residues are part of each CDR3. A D gene is named only where the DNA matches it firmly. Clone size is not always given. Where it is, it says once, few, many or a class for expanded clones.

j_call d_call v_call clone_size cdr3_nt cdr3_aa
TRBJ2-3 TRBD2 TRBV5-1 - TGCGCCAGCAGCACCACTCGAAGTAGCGGGAGCACAGATACGCAGTATTTT CASSTTRSSGSTDTQYF
TRBJ1-6 - TRBV2 once TGTGCCAGCAGTGTTGGGCAGGTCCCACCCCTCCACTTT CASSVGQVPPLHF
TRBJ2-7 - TRBV20-1 few TGCAGTGCTCCGTACGCCTACGAGCAGTACTTC CSAPYAYEQYF
TRBJ2-7 - TRBV7-2 - TGTGCCAGCAGCTTAGCGGCATCCCACGGGGAGCAGTACTTC CASSLAASHGEQYF
TRBJ1-1 - TRBV27 - TGTGCCAGCAAAATAACAGGGCGGGGTGAAGCTTTCTTT CASKITGRGEAFF
TRBJ1-1 - TRBV27 - TGTGCCAGCAGTTTAACGGGGACACGGGCTTTCTTT CASSLTGTRAFF
TRBJ1-1 - TRBV19 - TGTGCCAGTAGTATTACCCGGGGTCTGAGCACTGAAGCTTTCTTT CASSITRGLSTEAFF
TRBJ2-7 - TRBV25-1 once TGTGCCAGCAGTGATTTTCGGACAGCTAATTCCTACGAGCAGTACTTC CASSDFRTANSYEQYF
TRBJ2-7 - TRBV7-2 - TGTGCCAGCAGCTTTAGGACGGGCGAGCAGTACTTC CASSFRTGEQYF
TRBJ2-2 TRBD2 TRBV5-1 - TGCGCCAGCAGCTTAAAGGCGACTAGCTATAACACCGGGGAGCTGTTTTTT CASSLKATSYNTGELFF
TRBJ2-7 - TRBV12-3/TRBV12-4 - TGTGCCAGCAGCCGGGACCGCCGCTACGAGCAGTACTTC CASSRDRRYEQYF
TRBJ1-2 - TRBV15 - TGTGCCACCAGCGGGGGACTTAACTATGGCTACACCTTC CATSGGLNYGYTF
TRBJ2-7 TRBD1 TRBV2 - TGTGCCAGCAGGGCCGGGACAGGGGTCGGCTACGAGCAGTACTTC CASRAGTGVGYEQYF
TRBJ2-7 - TRBV9 - TGTGCCAGCAGCGTAGGGGTAGGGGCTGGCCACGAGCAGTACTTC CASSVGVGAGHEQYF
TRBJ1-5 - TRBV4-2 - TGTGCCAGCAGCGAAGAAGGGGTAGAAGGGGAGCCCCAGCATTTT CASSEEGVEGEPQHF
TRBJ2-2 - TRBV12-2 once TGTGCAAGTCGCTTAGCCGGGGAGCTGTTTTTT CASRLAGELFF
TRBJ1-2 - TRBV20-1 - TGCAGTGCTAGTTCTAGAGGCCTAGGCTGGGGCGGCCGAAACTATGGCTACACCTTC CSASSRGLGWGGRNYGYTF
TRBJ2-7 - TRBV6-2/TRBV6-3 - TGTGCCAGCAGTTACGTCATACAGGGATACGAGCAGTACTTC CASSYVIQGYEQYF
TRBJ1-3 - TRBV7-8 - TGTGCCAGCAGCCCCATTAACACCATATATTTT CASSPINTIYF
TRBJ2-5 - TRBV27 - TGTGCCAGCAGTTTCGGCAGGGGCCGCCAAGAGACCCAGTACTTC CASSFGRGRQETQYF
TRBJ2-3 TRBD2 TRBV3-1/TRBV3-2 - TGTGCCAGCAGCCCGCGGACTAGCGCCTGGTCAGATACGCAGTATTTT CASSPRTSAWSDTQYF
TRBJ2-5 - TRBV28 - TGTGCCAGCAGTTTGAATCGGCAAGAGACCCAGTACTTC CASSLNRQETQYF
TRBJ2-7 - TRBV10-3 once TGTGCCATCAGTGAGTCAACCAATTCGGAGGAGCAGTACTTC CAISESTNSEEQYF
TRBJ2-2 - TRBV30 - TGTGCCTGGAACCCCCTCTTGGGTCCCGGGGAGCTGTTTTTT CAWNPLLGPGELFF
TRBJ2-5 - TRBV6-5 - TGTGCCAGCACTAGGACGGCCGTGGGAGAGACCCAGTACTTC CASTRTAVGETQYF
TRBJ2-6 TRBD1 TRBV19 - TGTGCCACCCTCGACAGGGCTGGGGCCAACGTCCTGACTTTC CATLDRAGANVLTF
TRBJ1-2 TRBD1 TRBV24-1 - TGTGCCACCAGTGATCCCGGGACAGTCACTAACTATGGCTACACCTTC CATSDPGTVTNYGYTF
TRBJ2-7 - TRBV9 - TGTGCCAGCAGCTTCCGGGACACGACCTACGAGCAGTACTTC CASSFRDTTYEQYF
TRBJ2-7 TRBD2 TRBV9 few TGTGCCAGCAGCGTAAGCCCGGGACTAGCTTACGAGCAGTACTTC CASSVSPGLAYEQYF